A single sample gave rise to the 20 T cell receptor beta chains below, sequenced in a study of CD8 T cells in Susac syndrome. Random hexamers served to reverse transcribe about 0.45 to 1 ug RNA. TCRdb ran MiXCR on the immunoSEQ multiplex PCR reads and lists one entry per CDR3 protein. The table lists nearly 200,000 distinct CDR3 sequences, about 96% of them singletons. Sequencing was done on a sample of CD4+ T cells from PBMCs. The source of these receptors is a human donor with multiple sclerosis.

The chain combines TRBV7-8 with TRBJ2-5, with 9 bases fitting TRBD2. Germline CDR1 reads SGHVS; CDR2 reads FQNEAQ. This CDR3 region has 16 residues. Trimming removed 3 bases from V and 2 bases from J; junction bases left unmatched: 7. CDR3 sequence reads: CASSLWRSGGQETQYF. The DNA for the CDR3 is TGTGCCAGCAGCTTGTGGCGTAGCGGGGGTCAAGAGACCCAGTACTTC.

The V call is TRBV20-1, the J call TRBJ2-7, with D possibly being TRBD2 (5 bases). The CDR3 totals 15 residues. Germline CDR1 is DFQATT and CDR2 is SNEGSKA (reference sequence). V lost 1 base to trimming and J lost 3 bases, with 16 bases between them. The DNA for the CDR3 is TGCAGTGCTAGAGGTTCAGCGGAGCCCCGCTACGAGCAGTACTTC. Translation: CSARGSAEPRYEQYF.

The CDR3: CATGDDSYNEQFF. In nucleotides, the CDR3 is TGTGCCACCGGGGACGACTCCTACAATGAGCAGTTCTTC. J is TRBJ2-1 and V is TRBV24-1; D tentatively fits TRBD1 or TRBD2 (5 bases each). The CDR3 runs 13 residues. The germline CDR1 and CDR2 sequences are KGHDR and SFDVKD. V lost 9 bases to trimming and J lost 0 bases, with 8 bases between them.

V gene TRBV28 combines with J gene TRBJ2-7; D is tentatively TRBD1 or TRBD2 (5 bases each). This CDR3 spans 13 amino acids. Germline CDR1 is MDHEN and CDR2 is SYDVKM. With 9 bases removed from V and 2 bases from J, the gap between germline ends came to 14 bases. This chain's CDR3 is CARNRDRAYEQYF. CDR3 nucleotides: TGTGCCAGGAACCGGGACCGAGCCTACGAGCAGTACTTC.

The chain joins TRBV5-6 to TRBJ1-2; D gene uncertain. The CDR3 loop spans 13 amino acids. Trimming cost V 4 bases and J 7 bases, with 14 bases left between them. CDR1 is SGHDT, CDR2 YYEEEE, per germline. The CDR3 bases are TGTGCCAGCAGCCTAAATATGAAAGGTGGCTACACCTTC. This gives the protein CASSLNMKGGYTF.

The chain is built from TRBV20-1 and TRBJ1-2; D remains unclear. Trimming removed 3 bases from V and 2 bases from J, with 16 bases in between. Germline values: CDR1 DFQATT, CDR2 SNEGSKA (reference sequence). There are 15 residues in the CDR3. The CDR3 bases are TGCAGTGCTAGCGAACCGGGGTGGGGAAACTATGGCTACACCTTC. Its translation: CSASEPGWGNYGYTF.

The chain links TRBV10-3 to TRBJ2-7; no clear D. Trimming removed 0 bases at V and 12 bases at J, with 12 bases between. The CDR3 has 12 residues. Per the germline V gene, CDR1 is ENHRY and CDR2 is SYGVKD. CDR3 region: CAISESGWYRYF. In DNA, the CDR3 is TGTGCCATCAGTGAGTCCGGGTGGTATCGGTACTTC.

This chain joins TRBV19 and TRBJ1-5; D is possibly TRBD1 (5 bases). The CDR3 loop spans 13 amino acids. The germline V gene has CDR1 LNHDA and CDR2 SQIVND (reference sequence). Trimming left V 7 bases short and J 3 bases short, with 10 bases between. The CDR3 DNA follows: TGTGCCAGTACTGGGACCCTCAATCAGCCCCAGCATTTT. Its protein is CASTGTLNQPQHF.

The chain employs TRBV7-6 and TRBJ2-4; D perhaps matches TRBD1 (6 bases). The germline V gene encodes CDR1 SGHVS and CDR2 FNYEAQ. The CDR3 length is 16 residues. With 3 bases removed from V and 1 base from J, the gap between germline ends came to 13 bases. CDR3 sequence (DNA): TGTGCCAGCAGCTTGGGGGCTGGGGTGGCCAAAAACATTCAGTACTTC. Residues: CASSLGAGVAKNIQYF.

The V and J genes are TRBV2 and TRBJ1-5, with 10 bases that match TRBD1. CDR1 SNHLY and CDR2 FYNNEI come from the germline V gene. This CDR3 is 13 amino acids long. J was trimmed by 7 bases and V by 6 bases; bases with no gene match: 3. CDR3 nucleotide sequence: TGTGCCAGCAGGGGGACAGGGGACCAGCCCCAGCATTTT. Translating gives CASRGTGDQPQHF.

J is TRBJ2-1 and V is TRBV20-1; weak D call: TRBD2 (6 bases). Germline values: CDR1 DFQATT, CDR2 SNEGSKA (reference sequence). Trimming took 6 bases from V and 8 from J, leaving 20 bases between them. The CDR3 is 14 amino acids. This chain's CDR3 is CSASPPRGDYEQFF. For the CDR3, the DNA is TGCAGTGCCTCCCCCCCGCGGGGAGACTATGAGCAGTTCTTC.

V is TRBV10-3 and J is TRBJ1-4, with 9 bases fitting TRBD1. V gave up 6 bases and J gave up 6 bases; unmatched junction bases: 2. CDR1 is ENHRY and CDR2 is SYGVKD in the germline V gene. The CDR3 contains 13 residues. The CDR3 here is CAISRDRDEKLFF. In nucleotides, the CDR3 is TGTGCCATCAGCCGGGACAGGGATGAAAAACTGTTTTTT.

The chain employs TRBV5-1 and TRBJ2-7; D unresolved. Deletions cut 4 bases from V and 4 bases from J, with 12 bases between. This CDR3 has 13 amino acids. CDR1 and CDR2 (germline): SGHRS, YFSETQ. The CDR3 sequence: CASSLSEWYEQYF. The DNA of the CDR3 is TGCGCCAGCAGCCTGTCCGAATGGTACGAGCAGTACTTC.

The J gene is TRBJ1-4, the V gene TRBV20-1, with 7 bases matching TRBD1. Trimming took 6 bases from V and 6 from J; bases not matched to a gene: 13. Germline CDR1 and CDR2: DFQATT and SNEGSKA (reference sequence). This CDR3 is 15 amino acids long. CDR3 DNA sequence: TGCAGTGCCCGAACGAGCGGGACAGCTCATGAAAAACTGTTTTTT. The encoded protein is CSARTSGTAHEKLFF.

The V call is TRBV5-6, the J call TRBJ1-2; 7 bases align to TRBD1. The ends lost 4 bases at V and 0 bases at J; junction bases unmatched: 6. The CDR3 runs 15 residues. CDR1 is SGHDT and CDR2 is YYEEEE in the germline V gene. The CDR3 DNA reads TGTGCCAGCAGCCGAGCCGGGACAGCTAACTATGGCTACACCTTC. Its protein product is CASSRAGTANYGYTF.

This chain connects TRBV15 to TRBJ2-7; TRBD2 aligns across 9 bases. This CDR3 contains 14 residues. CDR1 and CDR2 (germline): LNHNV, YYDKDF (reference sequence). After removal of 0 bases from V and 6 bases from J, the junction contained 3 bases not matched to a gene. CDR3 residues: CATSRDRGRGEQYF. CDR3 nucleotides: TGTGCCACCAGCAGAGATCGCGGGAGGGGCGAGCAGTACTTC.

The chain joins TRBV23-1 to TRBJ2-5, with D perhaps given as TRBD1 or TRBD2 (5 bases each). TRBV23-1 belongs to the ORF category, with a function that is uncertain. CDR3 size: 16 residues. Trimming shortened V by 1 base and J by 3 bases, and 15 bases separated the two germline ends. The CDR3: CASSQFRLGEKETQYF. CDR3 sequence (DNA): TGCGCCAGCAGTCAATTTAGATTGGGGGAGAAAGAGACCCAGTACTTC.

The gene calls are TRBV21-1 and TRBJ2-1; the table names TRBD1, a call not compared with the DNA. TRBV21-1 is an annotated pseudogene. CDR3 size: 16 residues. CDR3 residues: CASSKGGGSSYNEQFF. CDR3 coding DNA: TGTGCCAGCAGCAAGGGGGGCGGCAGCTCCTACAATGAGCAGTTCTTC.

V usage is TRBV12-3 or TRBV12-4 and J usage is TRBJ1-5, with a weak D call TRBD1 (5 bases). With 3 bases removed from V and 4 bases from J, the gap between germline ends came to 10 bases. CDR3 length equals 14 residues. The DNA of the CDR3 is TGTGCCAGCAGTTTGGCAGGGCGTAATCAGCCCCAGCATTTT. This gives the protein CASSLAGRNQPQHF.

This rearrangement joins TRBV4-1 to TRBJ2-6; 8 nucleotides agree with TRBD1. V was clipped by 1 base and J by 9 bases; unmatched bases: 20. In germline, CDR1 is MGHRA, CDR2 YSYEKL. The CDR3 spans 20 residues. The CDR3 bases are TGCGCCAGCAGCCAAGGGACAGGGCAAGGCTGGGGCCAACGGGGCAACGTCCTGACTTTC. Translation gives CASSQGTGQGWGQRGNVLTF.